Each of the 13 T cell receptor beta chains below was sequenced from the same sample in a study of blood T cell repertoires in COVID-19 (dated by TCRdb to 2020 to 2021). Library creation used the immunoSEQ multiplex PCR assay. TCRdb holds this immuneACCESS table with in-frame rearrangements only. Some clones are missing; in checked studies, unresolved V genes explain under half, and the rest has no known cause. This sample holds tens of thousands of clones; 86% were observed only once. The ten largest clones add up to under 15% of the sample. Sequenced input: peripheral blood. The receptors were sampled from a human donor in a cohort sampled during active COVID-19.

The gene calls are TRBV2 and TRBJ2-2; 8 bases are shared with TRBD2. The V and J ends lost 4 bases and 4 bases, in that order; junction bases with no gene match: 5. The CDR3 runs to 15 residues. Germline CDR1 reads SNHLY; CDR2 reads FYNNEI. In nucleotides, the CDR3 is TGTGCCAGCAGTGCCAGCGGGAGTGGCACCGGGGAGCTGTTTTTT. Amino acid sequence: CASSASGSGTGELFF.

V usage is TRBV24-1 and J usage is TRBJ2-2, with 7 bases identical to TRBD1. V lost 6 bases, J lost 2 bases, and 5 bases stayed unmatched. There are 15 residues in the CDR3. The V gene's germline CDR1 is KGHDR and CDR2 SFDVKD. The CDR3 sequence: CATSTGTVNTGELFF. In DNA, the CDR3 is TGTGCCACCAGTACCGGGACAGTTAACACCGGGGAGCTGTTTTTT.

The CDR3 region has the DNA TGTGCCAGTAGTGCCCCCGGACTAGCGGGAAACACCGGGGAGCTGTTTTTT. Translating it yields CASSAPGLAGNTGELFF. The chain recombines TRBV19 with TRBJ2-2, with 12 bases fitting TRBD2. After removal of 5 bases from V and 2 bases from J, the junction contained 6 bases not matched to a gene. This CDR3 contains 17 residues. The V gene's germline CDR1 is LNHDA and CDR2 SQIVND (reference sequence).

The chain has TRBV7-2 and TRBJ2-1, with 7 positions matching TRBD2. With V trimmed by 0 bases and J by 10 bases, 9 bases remained unmatched. The CDR3 sequence is 15 residues long. Germline V gene sequence: CDR1 SGHTA, CDR2 FQGNSA. CDR3 sequence: CASSLAGGRAGEQFF. The CDR3, as DNA: TGTGCCAGCAGCTTAGCTGGAGGGAGGGCCGGGGAGCAGTTCTTC.

This chain connects TRBV29-1 to TRBJ2-5; 7 nucleotides align to TRBD2. CDR3 size: 12 residues. The V gene's germline CDR1 is SQVTM and CDR2 ANQGSEA. V lost 3 bases to trimming and J lost 4 bases; unmatched junction nucleotides: 2. The CDR3, as DNA: TGCAGCGTTGAGTGGGGGGGAGAGACCCAGTACTTC. Translation: CSVEWGGETQYF. The full variable domain, in which reference TRBV29-1 and TRBJ2-5 provide the parts outside the CDR3, is SAVISQKPSRDICQRGTSLTIQCQVDSQVTMMFWYRQQPGQSLTLIATANQGSEATYESGFVIDKFPISRPNLTFSTLTVSNMSPEDSSIYLCSVEWGGETQYFGPGTRLLVL.

The chain has TRBV19 and TRBJ2-7; tentatively, D is TRBD1 (5 bases). Germline lookup yields CDR1 LNHDA and CDR2 SQIVND (reference sequence). V dropped 3 bases and J dropped 3 bases, with 9 bases sitting between them. This CDR3 is built from 13 residues. CDR3 sequence: CASSIKTVYEQYF. CDR3 nucleotide sequence: TGTGCCAGTAGTATTAAGACAGTCTACGAGCAGTACTTC.

The chain joins TRBV5-5 to TRBJ2-6; TRBD1 matches at 9 bases. Germline CDR1 and CDR2: SGHKS and YYEKEE (reference sequence). J lost 1 base, V lost 1 base, and 6 bases had no gene match. The CDR3 has 18 residues. CDR3 DNA sequence: TGTGCCAGCAGCTTGCCGGGACAGGGAAGATCTGGGGCCAACGTCCTGACTTTC. This codes for CASSLPGQGRSGANVLTF.

The chain joins TRBV13 to TRBJ1-2; D remains ambiguous. Trimming removed 3 bases from V and 5 bases from J, with 7 bases in between. The CDR3 loop spans 12 amino acids. Germline V lookup: CDR1 PRHDT, CDR2 FYEKMQ (reference sequence). CDR3 DNA sequence: TGTGCCAGCAGCTTCTCTAGGTATGGCTACACCTTC. Translation gives CASSFSRYGYTF.

The chain combines TRBV7-9 with TRBJ1-2, with a weak D call TRBD1 (6 bases). The V gene's germline CDR1 is SEHNR and CDR2 FQNEAQ (reference sequence). The CDR3 is made up of 14 amino acids. Trimming left V 5 bases short and J 4 bases short, with 14 bases between. This CDR3 reads CASSHRTETYGYTF. As DNA, the CDR3 is TGTGCCAGCAGCCACCGGACAGAAACCTATGGCTACACCTTC.

The chain joins TRBV3-1 (or the pseudogene TRBV3-2) to TRBJ2-5; D perhaps matches TRBD2 (5 bases). The V end lost 6 bases, the J end lost 1 base, and 9 bases lay between the germline ends. The CDR3 length is 13 residues. Germline V gene sequence: CDR1 LGHDT, CDR2 YNNKEL (reference sequence). The CDR3 spells CASRDWAQETQYF. The DNA of the CDR3 is TGTGCCAGCAGGGACTGGGCCCAAGAGACCCAGTACTTC.

The chain is built from TRBV10-3 and TRBJ1-4, with 8 positions matching TRBD1. This CDR3 contains 14 residues. After removal of 5 bases from V and 4 bases from J, the junction contained 3 bases not matched to a gene. Per germline, CDR1 ENHRY and CDR2 SYGVKD. CDR3: CAISMDRDNEKLFF. CDR3 coding DNA: TGTGCCATCAGTATGGACAGGGATAATGAAAAACTGTTTTTT.

The V call is TRBV5-4, the J call TRBJ1-2; D is uncertain. The germline V gene encodes CDR1 SGHNT and CDR2 YYREEE (reference sequence). V was pared by 4 bases and J by 2 bases, with 15 bases between. The CDR3 has 15 residues. The CDR3 is CASSAQVTMNYGYTF. Written as DNA, the CDR3 is TGTGCCAGCAGCGCACAAGTCACGATGAACTATGGCTACACCTTC.

The chain combines TRBV7-9 with TRBJ1-1; D may be TRBD1 (6 bases). Germline-derived CDR1 and CDR2 are SEHNR and FQNEAQ (reference sequence). V was cut by 5 bases and J by 7 bases, with 17 bases left in between. The CDR3 loop spans 14 amino acids. The DNA for the CDR3 is TGTGCCAGCAGCCTCCGGGACATTTTCGGTGAAGCTTTCTTT. This encodes CASSLRDIFGEAFF. The full variable domain, with the rest looked up from reference TRBV7-9 and TRBJ1-1, is DTGVSQNPRHKITKRGQNVTFRCDPISEHNRLYWYRQTLGQGPEFLTYFQNEAQLEKSRLLSDRFSAERPKGSFSTLEIQRTEQGDSAMYLCASSLRDIFGEAFFGQGTRLTVV.